This TCR beta chain emerged from a study of blood T cell repertoires in COVID-19 (dated by TCRdb to about 2020). Regarding the research as a whole: Collaborator samples came from the United States, Italy and Spain and covered acute and convalescent phases of COVID-19. A de-identified subject ID, COVID-19 status, age in years and sex were almost always included in the sample metadata. Deeply sampled blood TCRbeta repertoires from subjects exposed to, actively infected with, or recovered from COVID-19 were included in the dataset. HLA class I and class II types, where available, came from metadata supplied by the sample provider rather than from assay-based typing. The repertoires were released in a freely available public database intended as a resource for research on the immune response to SARS-CoV-2. The samples were drawn from two sources: the first 160 participants of the ongoing ImmuneRACE study, and about 1,300 subjects contributed by 6 global collaborators. The material from the prospective study consisted of cDNA or gDNA derived from T cells, B-cell-depleted T cells, or PBMCs. The full study reports these points: Clinical and demographic metadata were provided uncurated, with the amount varying by source and participant.

The immunoSEQ Assay, a bias-controlled multiplex PCR, was used to amplify TCRbeta CDR3 regions from genomic DNA. Per the authors' processing: Nucleated cell counts per sample were estimated from amplification of reference gene primers within the assay. To quantify the absolute abundance of each unique TCRbeta CDR3 rearrangement, sequence reads were collapsed and filtered. For each sample, productive Simpson clonality was calculated as the square root of Simpson's diversity index across productive rearrangements. TCRdb's version of the immuneACCESS table is confined to in-frame rearrangements and falls short of the full clone set. An unresolved V gene accounts for under half of the shortfall where checked; the remainder is of unknown origin. V and J calls and clone size are copied from that table; D and trimming were computed from the DNA. A total of some 150,000 clones appear in this sample, approximately 81% of them only once. The top ten clones comprise roughly 2.6% of the sample.

Worth noting for this clone: The antigen this receptor binds is unknown. Base qualities are missing; no much larger clone stands one base away.

V loses 5 bases, J loses 0 bases, and the germline ends lie 13 bases apart. The CDR3 numbers 14 residues from cysteine through phenylalanine. Only the CDR3 DNA stays, 42 bases, in frame from base 1. CDR1 and CDR2 are read off the germline V gene as SQVTM and ANQGSEA. Collaborating institutions collected whole blood in K2EDTA tubes following their own protocols. For TCRbeta analysis, collaborators shipped samples in one of three forms: frozen whole blood, isolated PBMCs, or DNA extracted from either of those sample types. The TCR comes from a human donor with acute or convalescent COVID-19. The donor label of this sample is uncertain. Material: peripheral blood. The sequence joins TRBV29-1 to TRBJ1-1, with the identity of the D gene unclear. CDR3 protein: CSVLKDIMNTEAFF. The nucleotide sequence reads TGCAGCGTTCTTAAAGACATCATGAACACTGAAGCTTTCTTT.